This paragraph covers one T cell receptor (beta chain) sequence. Using RNA transcripts as the source, TCR beta CDR3 regions were amplified. In the first-round RT-PCR of the TCR CDR3, the HTBI primer set was used. Each CDR3 protein is one row after TCRdb ran MiXCR on the multiplex PCR reads. Of about 600,000 distinct CDR3 sequences in the sample, about a sixth were seen once. Clinical Activity Scores of at least 3, NOSPECS grades of at least 4 and durations under 3 months characterized ophthalmopathy patients. It was 8 to 10 ml of fresh peripheral blood that supplied the PBMCs. The CDR3 has 13 residues. Germline V gene data show CDR1 as MNHNS and CDR2 as SASEGT. V gave up 6 bases and J gave up 6 bases, with 15 bases separating them. The record originates from a study of T cells in Graves' hyperthyroidism and ophthalmopathy. About the research overall: Peripheral blood collection took place at initial diagnosis, before any treatment.

The TCR originated in a woman aged 40 to 50 with Graves' ophthalmopathy. This chain connects TRBV6-1 to TRBJ2-7; no definite D call. Input material: blood. CDR3 region: CASSLLPVGEQYF. The DNA of the CDR3 is TGTGCCAGCAGCCTCCTCCCGGTCGGCGAGCAGTACTTC.